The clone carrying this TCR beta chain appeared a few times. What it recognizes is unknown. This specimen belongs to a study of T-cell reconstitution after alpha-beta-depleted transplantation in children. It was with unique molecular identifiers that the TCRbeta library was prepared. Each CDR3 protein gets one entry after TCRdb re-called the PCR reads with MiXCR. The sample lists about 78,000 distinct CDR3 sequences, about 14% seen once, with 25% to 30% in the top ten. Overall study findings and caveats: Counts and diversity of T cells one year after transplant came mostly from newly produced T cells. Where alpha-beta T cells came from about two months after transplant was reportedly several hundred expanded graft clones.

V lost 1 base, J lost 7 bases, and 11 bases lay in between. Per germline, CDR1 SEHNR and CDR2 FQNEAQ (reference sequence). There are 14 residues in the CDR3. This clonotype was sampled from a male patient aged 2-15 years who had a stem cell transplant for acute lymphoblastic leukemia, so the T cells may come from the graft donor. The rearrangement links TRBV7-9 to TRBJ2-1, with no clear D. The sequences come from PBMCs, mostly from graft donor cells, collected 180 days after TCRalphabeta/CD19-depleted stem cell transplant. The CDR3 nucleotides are TGTGCCAGCAGCTTAGTCGTCGGCCGGAATGAGCAGTTCTTC. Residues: CASSLVVGRNEQFF.